This T cell receptor beta chain was sequenced in a study of OX40 agonist ivuxolimab in advanced cancers. Produced via immunoSEQ multiplex PCR; TCRdb's table is partial and in-frame only. The sample yields around 82,000 clones, around 88% seen once. Germline-derived CDR1 and CDR2 are SGHVS and FQNEAQ. With 4 bases clipped from V and 8 bases from J, the junction kept 4 bases outside the gene matches. This CDR3 is 13 amino acids long. The material sequenced was CD4+ or CD8+ T cells sorted from blood, taken in a trial of the OX40 agonist ivuxolimab. The V call is TRBV7-8, the J call TRBJ2-1; 8 bases match TRBD1. The source of this sequence is an adult with an advanced solid tumor such as melanoma, head and neck, liver or kidney cancer. The CDR3 spells CASSSDRGDEQFF. As DNA, the CDR3 is TGTGCCAGCAGCTCAGACAGGGGCGATGAGCAGTTCTTC.